Below, one T cell receptor (beta chain) is given with its context. Measured with immunoSEQ multiplex PCR; TCRdb has only the in-frame clones, and not every one. This sample carries under 350,000 clones, 80% to 90% of them seen once, and the ten largest clones take approximately 4.2%. These data originate in a study of blood T cell repertoires in COVID-19. Turning to the study itself: T cells, B-cell-depleted T cells, or PBMCs supplied cDNA or gDNA.

CDR1 is SGHKS, CDR2 YYEKEE, per germline (reference sequence). V gave up 6 bases and J gave up 1 base, with 13 bases separating them. The CDR3 extends over 14 amino acids. Material for sequencing was peripheral blood. The receptor comes from a middle-aged man with acute or convalescent COVID-19. The chain uses TRBV5-5 and TRBJ1-1; possibly TRBD1 for D (6 bases). Here the CDR3 DNA reads TGTGCCAGCAAGGGACACCACTCGAACACTGAAGCTTTCTTT. Translation gives CASKGHHSNTEAFF.